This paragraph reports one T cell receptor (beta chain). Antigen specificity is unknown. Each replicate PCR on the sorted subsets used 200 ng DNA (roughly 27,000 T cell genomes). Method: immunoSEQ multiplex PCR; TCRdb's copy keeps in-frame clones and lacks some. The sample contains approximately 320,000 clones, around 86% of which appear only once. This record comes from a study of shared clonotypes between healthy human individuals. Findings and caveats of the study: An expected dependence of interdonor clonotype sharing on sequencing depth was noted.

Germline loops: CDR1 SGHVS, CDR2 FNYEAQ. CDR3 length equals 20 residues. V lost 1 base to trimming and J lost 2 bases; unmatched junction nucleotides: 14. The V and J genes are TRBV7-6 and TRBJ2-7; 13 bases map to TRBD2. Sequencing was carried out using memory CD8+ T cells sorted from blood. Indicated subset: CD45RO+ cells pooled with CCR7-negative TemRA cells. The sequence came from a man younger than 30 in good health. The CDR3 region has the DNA TGTGCCAGCAGCTTAGTGGGACTAGCGGGACACTTTTCAGTGGCCTACGAGCAGTACTTC. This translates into CASSLVGLAGHFSVAYEQYF.